The table lists the clone carrying this T cell receptor beta chain with a count of one. What it binds is not known. A sort by CD45RO/CCR7/CD25/CD127/CD95/CD27 yielded CD4+ naive, central memory, regulatory and stem cell-like memory cells. These data come from a study of beta chain features in type 1 diabetes. What was sequenced were expressed TCRB transcripts, since all of the isolated RNA had been reverse transcribed. Millions of reads were obtained on average from naive, central memory and regulatory T cell samples. Assay used: immunoSEQ multiplex PCR; TCRdb lists only in-frame clones, some missing. The repertoire holds 300,000 to 400,000 clones, with roughly a tenth as singletons. Notes on the study in general: Equally in patients and controls, shorter templates might have been favored by PCR. For Type 1 diabetes patients, all four CD4+ subsets carried TCRB CDR3s that were moderately but significantly shorter. There was no resolution here of whether HLA type influences TCRB rearrangement.

Germline V lookup: CDR1 MDHEN, CDR2 SYDVKM. The CDR3 is made up of 14 amino acids. The ends were cut back, 6 bases at V and 4 bases at J, with 15 bases in the middle. The V and J genes are TRBV28 and TRBJ1-2, with D perhaps matching TRBD1 (5 bases). The sequence was collected from a man aged 25 to 45 with type 1 diabetes. The sequenced sample consisted of central memory CD4+ T cells from blood. CDR3 amino acids: CASSRVEGFYGYTF. The CDR3 nucleotides are TGTGCCAGCAGCCGCGTTGAGGGGTTCTATGGCTACACCTTC.